The rows below give T cell receptor beta chains drawn from one sample of a study of T-cell reconstitution after alpha-beta-depleted transplantation in children. Each CDR3 protein gets one entry after TCRdb re-called the PCR reads with MiXCR. In the table there are hundreds of thousands of distinct CDR3 sequences, 20% to 30% of which are singletons. Sequencing was performed on PBMCs, mostly from graft donor cells, taken 360 days after TCRalphabeta/CD19-depleted stem cell transplant. These receptors originate from a female patient aged 2-15 years who had a stem cell transplant for congenital amegakaryocytic thrombocytopenia, so the T cells may come from the graft donor. Both conserved end residues are part of each CDR3. A D gene is named only where the DNA matches it firmly.

d_gene: .; v_gene: TRBV28; CDR3aa: CASLLKGSYEQYF
d_gene: TRBD2; v_gene: TRBV28; CDR3aa: CASSLFPSGRAYGEQFF
d_gene: .; v_gene: TRBV5-6; CDR3aa: CASSLVVGAGANVLTF
d_gene: .; v_gene: TRBV28; CDR3aa: CASSLSNPGSPLHF
d_gene: .; v_gene: TRBV19; CDR3aa: CASSITTQTYYNEQFF
d_gene: TRBD1; v_gene: TRBV7-9; CDR3aa: CASSLGQGMNTEAFF
d_gene: .; v_gene: TRBV18; CDR3aa: CASSPYQNNEQFF
d_gene: .; v_gene: TRBV7-2; CDR3aa: CASSFGGKKGETQYF
d_gene: .; v_gene: TRBV28; CDR3aa: CASSWGHTGELFF
d_gene: .; v_gene: TRBV20-1; CDR3aa: CSARKGVREHYGYTF
d_gene: .; v_gene: TRBV15; CDR3aa: CATSREEGGGQETQYF